Listed below are T cell receptor beta chains from one sample, sequenced in a study of blood T cell repertoires in COVID-19. Libraries were prepared by immunoSEQ multiplex PCR; TCRdb keeps only in-frame clonotypes and omits some of them. This table has over 250,000 clones, less than 90% appearing once. Sequenced material: peripheral blood. The receptor source for this set is a human donor in a cohort sampled during active COVID-19. Each CDR3 is given with its conserved first and last residue. A D gene is named only where the DNA matches it firmly. Clone sizes are given selectively: once, few, many, or a class where the clone is expanded.

J gene: TRBJ1-4; D gene: TRBD1; V gene: TRBV19; clone size: NA; CDR3 protein: CATSDRGNEKLFF; CDR3 DNA: TGTGCCACCTCGGACAGGGGAAACGAAAAACTGTTTTTT
J gene: TRBJ1-1; D gene: NA; V gene: TRBV7-2; clone size: NA; CDR3 protein: CASSFSGNRANTEAFF; CDR3 DNA: TGTGCCAGCAGCTTTTCAGGGAATAGGGCGAACACTGAAGCTTTCTTT
J gene: TRBJ1-1; D gene: NA; V gene: TRBV10-3; clone size: NA; CDR3 protein: CAISESGVGGKAEAFF; CDR3 DNA: TGTGCCATCAGTGAGTCAGGGGTGGGGGGGAAGGCAGAAGCTTTCTTT
J gene: TRBJ2-2; D gene: NA; V gene: TRBV28; clone size: NA; CDR3 protein: CASTPRGKANTGELFF; CDR3 DNA: TGTGCCAGCACCCCACGGGGAAAGGCGAACACCGGGGAGCTGTTTTTT
J gene: TRBJ1-4; D gene: TRBD1; V gene: TRBV18; clone size: NA; CDR3 protein: CATSSEPGGFTNEKLFF; CDR3 DNA: TGTGCCACGAGTTCAGAACCAGGGGGATTTACTAATGAAAAACTGTTTTTT
J gene: TRBJ1-4; D gene: NA; V gene: TRBV11-1; clone size: NA; CDR3 protein: CASSSDSRVNEKLFF; CDR3 DNA: TGTGCCAGCAGCTCTGACAGTCGGGTAAATGAAAAACTGTTTTTT
J gene: TRBJ1-2; D gene: NA; V gene: TRBV30; clone size: NA; CDR3 protein: CASYSQDYGYTF; CDR3 DNA: TGTGCCTCCTACTCTCAGGACTATGGCTACACCTTC
J gene: TRBJ1-1; D gene: NA; V gene: TRBV30; clone size: NA; CDR3 protein: CAWNGLYTEAFF; CDR3 DNA: TGTGCCTGGAACGGACTGTACACTGAAGCTTTCTTT
J gene: TRBJ2-3; D gene: TRBD2; V gene: TRBV5-1; clone size: NA; CDR3 protein: CASSLTARGAGGRSTDTQYF; CDR3 DNA: TGCGCCAGCAGCTTAACAGCTAGGGGCGCGGGGGGTCGGTCCACAGATACGCAGTATTTT
J gene: TRBJ2-1; D gene: NA; V gene: TRBV10-3; clone size: once; CDR3 protein: CAISLGGGLDEQFF; CDR3 DNA: TGTGCCATCAGCTTAGGTGGGGGCTTGGATGAGCAGTTCTTC
J gene: TRBJ2-7; D gene: NA; V gene: TRBV18; clone size: NA; CDR3 protein: CASSPVLGVEQYF; CDR3 DNA: TGTGCCAGCTCACCTGTCCTAGGGGTAGAGCAGTACTTC
J gene: TRBJ1-6; D gene: NA; V gene: TRBV3-1/TRBV3-2; clone size: NA; CDR3 protein: CASSPQGQNSPLHF; CDR3 DNA: TGTGCCAGCAGCCCCCAGGGACAAAATTCACCCCTCCACTTT
J gene: TRBJ1-4; D gene: TRBD1; V gene: TRBV18; clone size: NA; CDR3 protein: CASSRDRGTTNEKLFF; CDR3 DNA: TGTGCCAGCTCCCGGGACAGGGGAACAACTAATGAAAAACTGTTTTTT
J gene: TRBJ1-6; D gene: TRBD1; V gene: TRBV5-1; clone size: NA; CDR3 protein: CASAGQGRSSPLHF; CDR3 DNA: TGCGCCAGCGCCGGACAGGGTAGAAGTTCACCCCTCCACTTT
J gene: TRBJ1-5; D gene: NA; V gene: TRBV2; clone size: NA; CDR3 protein: CASRDAGNQPQHF; CDR3 DNA: TGTGCCAGCAGGGATGCAGGGAATCAGCCCCAGCATTTT
J gene: TRBJ1-2; D gene: NA; V gene: TRBV28; clone size: few; CDR3 protein: CASSLFRGYGYTF; CDR3 DNA: TGTGCCAGCAGTTTATTCAGGGGCTATGGCTACACCTTC
J gene: TRBJ2-2; D gene: NA; V gene: TRBV11-2; clone size: NA; CDR3 protein: CASSLVLQSGELFF; CDR3 DNA: TGTGCCAGCAGCTTAGTGTTACAGTCCGGGGAGCTGTTTTTT
J gene: TRBJ1-5; D gene: NA; V gene: TRBV6-2/TRBV6-3; clone size: NA; CDR3 protein: CASSYLGAGNQPQHF; CDR3 DNA: TGTGCCAGCAGTTACCTGGGGGCAGGCAATCAGCCCCAGCATTTT
J gene: TRBJ2-1; D gene: TRBD1; V gene: TRBV18; clone size: NA; CDR3 protein: CASSPPRTGGNNEQFF; CDR3 DNA: TGTGCCAGCTCACCTCCCCGGACAGGGGGTAACAATGAGCAGTTCTTC
J gene: TRBJ1-5; D gene: NA; V gene: TRBV7-2; clone size: NA; CDR3 protein: CASSLMSREVGQPQHF; CDR3 DNA: TGTGCCAGCAGCCTAATGTCGCGGGAGGTGGGTCAGCCCCAGCATTTT
J gene: TRBJ2-2; D gene: NA; V gene: TRBV2; clone size: NA; CDR3 protein: CASSEVFSGELFF; CDR3 DNA: TGTGCCAGCAGCGAAGTATTTTCCGGGGAGCTGTTTTTT
J gene: TRBJ2-6; D gene: NA; V gene: TRBV7-2; clone size: NA; CDR3 protein: CASSMEWTSGANVLTF; CDR3 DNA: TGTGCCAGCAGTATGGAATGGACTTCTGGGGCCAACGTCCTGACTTTC
J gene: TRBJ2-2; D gene: NA; V gene: TRBV7-9; clone size: NA; CDR3 protein: CASSFDSPNTGELFF; CDR3 DNA: TGTGCCAGCAGCTTTGACTCTCCGAACACCGGGGAGCTGTTTTTT
J gene: TRBJ1-3; D gene: TRBD1; V gene: TRBV18; clone size: NA; CDR3 protein: CASSMIDRGSSSSGNTIYF; CDR3 DNA: TGTGCCAGCTCAATGATCGACAGGGGGAGTTCAAGCTCTGGAAACACCATATATTTT
J gene: TRBJ2-1; D gene: NA; V gene: TRBV6-6; clone size: NA; CDR3 protein: CASSYGGRSYNEQFF; CDR3 DNA: TGTGCCAGCAGTTACGGCGGTCGCTCCTACAATGAGCAGTTCTTC
J gene: TRBJ1-6; D gene: NA; V gene: TRBV12-5; clone size: few; CDR3 protein: CASGLSSPYGPLHF; CDR3 DNA: TGTGCTAGTGGTTTGTCAAGCCCCTATGGACCCCTCCACTTT
J gene: TRBJ1-1; D gene: NA; V gene: TRBV27; clone size: NA; CDR3 protein: CASSRREGNTEAFF; CDR3 DNA: TGTGCCAGCAGTCGTAGGGAGGGGAACACTGAAGCTTTCTTT
J gene: TRBJ2-5; D gene: TRBD1; V gene: TRBV6-5; clone size: NA; CDR3 protein: CATRGTGGKETQYF; CDR3 DNA: TGTGCCACCAGAGGGACAGGGGGCAAAGAGACCCAGTACTTC
J gene: TRBJ2-3; D gene: TRBD2; V gene: TRBV29-1; clone size: NA; CDR3 protein: CSVLSGRGPTDTQYF; CDR3 DNA: TGCAGCGTCCTCAGCGGGAGGGGACCCACAGATACGCAGTATTTT